Reported below is one T cell receptor (beta chain). Its target is not known. The sample originates from a study of CXCR3-negative and CXCR3-positive naive CD8 T cells. Study-level background: Collectively, the libraries yielded roughly 150 million TRB reads in total, at about 1.5 +/- 0.3 million per library.

Each TRB cDNA library was prepared by 5' RACE (with UMI labels). One entry per CDR3 protein, without DNA, is what TCRdb gives after re-calling the 5' RACE reads. This sample's clone table lists 84,000 or so distinct CDR3 sequences. Findings of the study overall: Naive CXCR3-positive cells had TRB CDR3s more hydrophobic than those of CXCR3-negative naive cells. Whereas both naive subsets had comparably high diversity, memory CD8+ cells had much lower diversity. Once cells were cryopreserved, CXCR3 expression went down partly, and most assays used fresh PBMCs.

Germline loops: CDR1 LGHDT, CDR2 YNNKEL (reference sequence). This CDR3 has 13 residues. Sequences were obtained from naive CXCR3+ CD8+ T cells from blood. The subset was: CD45RO-CCR7+CD27+CD95- naive CD8+ T cells expressing CXCR3 (TNR3+). The receptor was derived from a human donor in good health. Some clones in this sample may be carry-over from other donors' samples. The chain is built from TRBV3-1 and TRBJ2-1; TCRdb gives TRBD1 as the D gene, but with no DNA this cannot be confirmed. CDR3 sequence: CASSLGQYNEQFF.